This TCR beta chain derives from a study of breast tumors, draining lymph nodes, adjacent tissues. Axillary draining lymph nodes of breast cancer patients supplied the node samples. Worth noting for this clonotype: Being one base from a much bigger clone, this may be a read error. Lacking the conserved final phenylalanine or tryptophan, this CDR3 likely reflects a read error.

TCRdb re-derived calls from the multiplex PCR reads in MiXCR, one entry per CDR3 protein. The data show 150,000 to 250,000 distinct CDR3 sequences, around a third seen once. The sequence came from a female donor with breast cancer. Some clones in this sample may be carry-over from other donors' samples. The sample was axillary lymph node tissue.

The CDR3 nucleotides are TGTGCCAGCAGTGAAGAGGTGCAGTACTCC. Amino acid sequence: CASSEEVQYS. The chain couples TRBV6-1 to TRBJ2-7; D not certain. CDR1 MNHNS and CDR2 SASEGT come from the germline V gene. The CDR3 is made up of 10 amino acids. The germline V and J ends were trimmed by 1 base and 9 bases, with 4 bases remaining between them.